This T cell receptor (beta chain) was sequenced in a study of coeliac disease. Profiled with immunoSEQ multiplex PCR; TCRdb holds only in-frame clones, not every one. This table holds around 2,200 clones, just over 70% found once. The clonotype comes from a woman aged 45-59 years with celiac disease on a gluten-free diet. The sample was lamina propria lymphocytes from the gut.

The CDR3 protein is CASSFSPTGGGNTEAFF. In DNA, the CDR3 is TGTGCCAGCAGTTTTTCACCGACAGGGGGCGGTAACACTGAAGCTTTCTTT. This chain joins TRBV28 and TRBJ1-1; 10 positions agree with TRBD1. Trimming cost V 3 bases and J 2 bases; bases outside gene matches: 9. The CDR3 consists of 17 residues. The germline V gene has CDR1 MDHEN and CDR2 SYDVKM.